Below are 10 T cell receptor beta chains sequenced from a single sample in a study of identical twins. TCRdb reprocessed the 5' RACE reads via MiXCR and lists one record per CDR3 protein. The table has under 1 million distinct CDR3 sequences, roughly an eighth seen once; the top ten hold under 2%. In addition, the sample was reused for a study of yellow fever vaccine responses in identical twins.

The specimen sequenced was PBMCs. The receptors come from a woman between 18 and 29 years old in good health.

The chain employs TRBV15 and TRBJ1-4, with D possibly TRBD1 on 6 matching bases. V was cut by 8 bases and J by 4 bases, with 17 bases left in between. The CDR3 covers 15 residues. The germline V gene encodes CDR1 LNHNV and CDR2 YYDKDF (reference sequence). CDR3 sequence (DNA): TGTGCCACCCACGCCCGGGGGACACTTAATGAAAAACTGTTTTTT. It yields the protein CATHARGTLNEKLFF.

This clonotype has more than one count but fewer than ten. The genes are TRBV2 and TRBJ2-3; no firm D call. V was trimmed by 3 bases and J by 2 bases, leaving 15 bases between them. The CDR3 runs to 16 residues. CDR1 SNHLY and CDR2 FYNNEI come from the germline V gene. This CDR3 reads CASSDTDESLTDTQYF. The CDR3 nucleotides read TGTGCCAGCAGTGACACCGATGAGTCCCTCACAGATACGCAGTATTTT.

The chain links TRBV9 to TRBJ1-4; TRBD1 might be the D (6 bases). This CDR3 is built from 16 residues. V lost 0 bases to trimming and J lost 7 bases, with 16 bases between them. Germline V gene data show CDR1 as SGDLS and CDR2 as YYNGEE. Here the CDR3 reads CASSVGGGTMGEKLFF. CDR3 bases: TGTGCCAGCAGCGTAGGAGGGGGAACGATGGGTGAAAAACTGTTTTTT. The full variable domain, its missing parts supplied by reference TRBV9 and TRBJ1-4, is DSGVTQTPKHLITATGQRVTLRCSPRSGDLSVYWYQQSLDQGLQFLIQYYNGEERAKGNILERFSAQQFPDLHSELNLSSLELGDSALYFCASSVGGGTMGEKLFFGSGTQLSVL.

This clonotype was seen a handful of times. The chain recombines TRBV9 with TRBJ2-3; no definite D call. The germline V and J ends were trimmed by 0 bases and 2 bases, with 10 bases remaining between them. The CDR3 length is 15 residues. Germline V gene lookup returns CDR1 SGDLS and CDR2 YYNGEE. The CDR3 loop reads CASSVDAFTTDTQYF. The CDR3 nucleotides read TGTGCCAGCAGCGTAGACGCGTTCACCACAGATACGCAGTATTTT.

The table lists this clonotype with a few counts. V and J are TRBV14 and TRBJ2-1; TRBD2 agrees at 9 bases. CDR1 is SGHDN and CDR2 is FVKESK in the germline V gene. V was pared by 0 bases and J by 5 bases, with 14 bases of the junction left unmatched. This CDR3 is built from 19 residues. The CDR3 coding sequence is TGTGCCAGCAGCCAAGAAGCGCTTCTAGCGGGAAGTGGCCACAATGAGCAGTTCTTC. Amino acid sequence: CASSQEALLAGSGHNEQFF.

The chain carries TRBV7-9 and TRBJ1-4; perhaps TRBD1 as D (6 bases). This CDR3 is built from 14 residues. Germline loops: CDR1 SEHNR, CDR2 FQNEAQ (reference sequence). V lost 5 bases to trimming and J lost 8 bases, with 15 bases between them. DNA for the CDR3: TGTGCCAGCAGCCCTAGGTGGGGGGGCGAAAAACTGTTTTTT. Its translation: CASSPRWGGEKLFF.

This clonotype was counted only a few times. The CDR3 loop is CASNLGPPTGELFF. Written as DNA, the CDR3 is TGTGCCAGCAACCTCGGGCCCCCCACCGGGGAGCTGTTTTTT. This rearrangement joins TRBV3-1 to TRBJ2-2; the D is unclear. Looked up from germline, CDR1 is LGHDT and CDR2 is YNNKEL (reference sequence). This CDR3 region has 14 residues. V was cut by 7 bases and J by 4 bases, with 13 bases left in between.

For this clonotype: The junction and the germline gene differ at one end; a read error may be behind it. This rearrangement joins TRBV20-1 to TRBJ2-2, with 8 bases that match TRBD1. The CDR3 sequence is 14 residues long. Germline CDR1 DFQATT, CDR2 SNEGSKA (reference sequence). CDR3 loop: CSAKQGVDTGELVF. The CDR3 DNA is TGCAGTGCTAAACAGGGGGTTGACACCGGGGAGCTGGTTTTT.

The table lists this clonotype with a few counts. This rearrangement joins TRBV29-1 to TRBJ1-3, with D unclear. The V gene lost 6 bases and the J gene lost 4 bases, with 7 bases spanning the gap. This CDR3 comprises 11 residues. Germline-derived CDR1 and CDR2 are SQVTM and ANQGSEA. The CDR3 nucleotides read TGCAGCGTCCTTTCGGGAAACACCATATATTTT. This translates into CSVLSGNTIYF. The complete variable domain, with remaining parts taken from reference TRBV29-1 and TRBJ1-3, reads SAVISQKPSRDICQRGTSLTIQCQVDSQVTMMFWYRQQPGQSLTLIATANQGSEATYESGFVIDKFPISRPNLTFSTLTVSNMSPEDSSIYLCSVLSGNTIYFGEGSWLTVV.

This clonotype was observed a handful of times. The chain uses TRBV12-3 or TRBV12-4 and TRBJ1-5, with D possibly matching TRBD1 (5 bases). The CDR3 is 13 residues long. V was trimmed by 7 bases and J by 10 bases, leaving 17 bases between them. The CDR3 loop reads CASNLGWGLPQHF. The CDR3 DNA is TGTGCCAGCAACCTGGGATGGGGCTTACCCCAGCATTTT.